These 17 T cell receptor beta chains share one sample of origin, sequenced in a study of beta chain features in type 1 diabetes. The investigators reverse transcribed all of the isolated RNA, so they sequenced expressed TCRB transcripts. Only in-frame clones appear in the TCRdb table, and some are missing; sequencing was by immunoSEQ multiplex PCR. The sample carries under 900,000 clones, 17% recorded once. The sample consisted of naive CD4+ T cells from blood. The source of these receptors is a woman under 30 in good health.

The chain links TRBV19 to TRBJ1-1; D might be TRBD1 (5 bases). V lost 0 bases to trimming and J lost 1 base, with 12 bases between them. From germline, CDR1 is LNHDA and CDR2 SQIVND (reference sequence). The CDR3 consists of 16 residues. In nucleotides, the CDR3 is TGTGCCAGTAGTATAGATCGAAGGGACCAGAACACTGAAGCTTTCTTT. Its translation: CASSIDRRDQNTEAFF.

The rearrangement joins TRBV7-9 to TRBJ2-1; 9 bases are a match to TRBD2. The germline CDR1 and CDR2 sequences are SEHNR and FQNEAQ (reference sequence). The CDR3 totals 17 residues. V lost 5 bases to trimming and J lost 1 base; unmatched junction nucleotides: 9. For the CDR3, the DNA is TGTGCCAGCAGCCTGACTAGCGGAGCCCTATCCTACAATGAGCAGTTCTTC. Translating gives CASSLTSGALSYNEQFF.

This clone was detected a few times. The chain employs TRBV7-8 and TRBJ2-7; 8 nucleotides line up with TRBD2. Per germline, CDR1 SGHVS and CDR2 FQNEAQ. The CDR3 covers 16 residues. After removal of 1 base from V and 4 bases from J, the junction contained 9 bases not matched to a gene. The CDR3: CASSLVASSGLYEQYF. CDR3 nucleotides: TGTGCCAGCAGCTTAGTCGCTTCTAGCGGGCTTTACGAGCAGTACTTC.

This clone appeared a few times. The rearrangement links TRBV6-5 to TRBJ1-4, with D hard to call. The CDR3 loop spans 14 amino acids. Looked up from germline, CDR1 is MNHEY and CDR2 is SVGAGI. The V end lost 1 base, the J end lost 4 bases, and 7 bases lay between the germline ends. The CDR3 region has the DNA TGTGCCAGCAGTTACTTCCGGGATAATGAAAAACTGTTTTTT. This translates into CASSYFRDNEKLFF.

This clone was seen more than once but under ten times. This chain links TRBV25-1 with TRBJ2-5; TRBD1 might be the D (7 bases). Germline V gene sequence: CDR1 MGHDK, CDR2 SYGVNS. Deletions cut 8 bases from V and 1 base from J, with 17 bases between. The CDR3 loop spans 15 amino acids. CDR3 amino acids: CASPQGRDSQETQYF. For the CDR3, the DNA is TGTGCCAGCCCACAGGGGCGGGACAGCCAAGAGACCCAGTACTTC.

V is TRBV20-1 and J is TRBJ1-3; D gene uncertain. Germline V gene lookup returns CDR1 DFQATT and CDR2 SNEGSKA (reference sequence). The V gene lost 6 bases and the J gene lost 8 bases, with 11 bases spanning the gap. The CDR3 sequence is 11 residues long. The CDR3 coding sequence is TGCAGTGCCTACGACCATCACACCATATATTTT. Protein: CSAYDHHTIYF.

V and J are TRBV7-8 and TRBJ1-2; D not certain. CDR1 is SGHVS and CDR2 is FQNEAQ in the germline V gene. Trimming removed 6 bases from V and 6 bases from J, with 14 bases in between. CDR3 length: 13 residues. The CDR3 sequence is CASSSRRENGYTF. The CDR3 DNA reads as TGTGCCAGCAGTTCCCGACGGGAAAATGGCTACACCTTC.

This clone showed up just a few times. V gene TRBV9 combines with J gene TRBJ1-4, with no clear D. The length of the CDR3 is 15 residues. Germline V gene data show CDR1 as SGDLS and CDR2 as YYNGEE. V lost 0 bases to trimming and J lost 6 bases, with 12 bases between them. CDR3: CASSVGAATDEKLFF. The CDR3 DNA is TGTGCCAGCAGCGTAGGGGCCGCCACGGATGAAAAACTGTTTTTT.

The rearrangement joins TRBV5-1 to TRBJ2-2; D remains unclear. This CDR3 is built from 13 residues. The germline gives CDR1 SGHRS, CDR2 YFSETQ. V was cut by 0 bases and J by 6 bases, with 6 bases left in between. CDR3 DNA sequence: TGCGCCAGCAGCTTGGTCCCACCCGGGGAGCTGTTTTTT. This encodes CASSLVPPGELFF.

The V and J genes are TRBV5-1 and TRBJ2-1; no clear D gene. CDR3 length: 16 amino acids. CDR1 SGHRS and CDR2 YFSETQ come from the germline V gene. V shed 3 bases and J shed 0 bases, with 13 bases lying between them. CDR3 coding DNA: TGCGCCAGCAGCTACGAAGGAAGGAGCTCCTACAATGAGCAGTTCTTC. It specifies CASSYEGRSSYNEQFF.

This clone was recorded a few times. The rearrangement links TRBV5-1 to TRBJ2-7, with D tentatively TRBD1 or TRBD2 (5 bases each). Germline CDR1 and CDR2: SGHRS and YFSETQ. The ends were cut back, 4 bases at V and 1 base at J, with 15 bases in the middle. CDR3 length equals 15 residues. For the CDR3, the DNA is TGCGCCAGCAGCCGAGAGGGGATTGGGTCCTACGAGCAGTACTTC. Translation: CASSREGIGSYEQYF.

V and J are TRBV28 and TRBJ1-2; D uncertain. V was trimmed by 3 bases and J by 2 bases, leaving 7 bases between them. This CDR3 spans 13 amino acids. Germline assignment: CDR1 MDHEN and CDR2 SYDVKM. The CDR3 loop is CASSFSQNYGYTF. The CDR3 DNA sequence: TGTGCCAGCAGTTTCTCCCAGAACTATGGCTACACCTTC.

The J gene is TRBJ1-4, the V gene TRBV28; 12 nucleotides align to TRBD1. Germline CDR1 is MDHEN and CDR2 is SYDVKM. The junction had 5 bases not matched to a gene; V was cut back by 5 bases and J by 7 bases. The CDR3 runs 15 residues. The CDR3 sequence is CASSSPGQGAEKLFF. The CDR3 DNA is TGTGCCAGCAGTAGTCCGGGACAGGGGGCTGAAAAACTGTTTTTT.

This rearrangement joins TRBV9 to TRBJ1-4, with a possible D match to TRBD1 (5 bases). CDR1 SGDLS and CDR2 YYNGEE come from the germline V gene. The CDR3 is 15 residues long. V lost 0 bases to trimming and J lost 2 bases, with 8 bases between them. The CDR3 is CASSVAGGTNEKLFF. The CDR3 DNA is TGTGCCAGCAGCGTAGCTGGGGGGACTAATGAAAAACTGTTTTTT. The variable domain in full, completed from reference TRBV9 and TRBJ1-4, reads DSGVTQTPKHLITATGQRVTLRCSPRSGDLSVYWYQQSLDQGLQFLIQYYNGEERAKGNILERFSAQQFPDLHSELNLSSLELGDSALYFCASSVAGGTNEKLFFGSGTQLSVL.

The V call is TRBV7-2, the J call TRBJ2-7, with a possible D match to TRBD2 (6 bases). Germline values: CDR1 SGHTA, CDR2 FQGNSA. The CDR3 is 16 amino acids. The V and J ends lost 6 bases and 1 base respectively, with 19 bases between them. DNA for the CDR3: TGTGCCAGCAGGGCCGGATTCGGGACTTCATCCTACGAGCAGTACTTC. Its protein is CASRAGFGTSSYEQYF.

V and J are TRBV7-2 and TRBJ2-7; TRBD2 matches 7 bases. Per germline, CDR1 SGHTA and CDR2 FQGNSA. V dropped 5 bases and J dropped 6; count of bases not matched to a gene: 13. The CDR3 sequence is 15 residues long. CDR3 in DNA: TGTGCCAGCAGCCCCTTTGTGGGAGGGCTTTCCGAGCAGTACTTC. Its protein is CASSPFVGGLSEQYF. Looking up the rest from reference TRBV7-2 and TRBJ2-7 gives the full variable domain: GAGVSQSPSNKVTEKGKDVELRCDPISGHTALYWYRQSLGQGLEFLIYFQGNSAPDKSGLPSDRFSAERTGGSVSTLTIQRTQQEDSAVYLCASSPFVGGLSEQYFGPGTRLTVT.

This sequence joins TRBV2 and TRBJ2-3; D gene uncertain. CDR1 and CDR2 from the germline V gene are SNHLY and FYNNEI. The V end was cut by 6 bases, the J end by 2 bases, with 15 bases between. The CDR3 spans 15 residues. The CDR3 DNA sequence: TGTGCCAGCAGGTCAAGGCGCGGTGTCACAGATACGCAGTATTTT. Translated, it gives CASRSRRGVTDTQYF. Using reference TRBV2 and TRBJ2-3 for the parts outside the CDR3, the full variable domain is EPEVTQTPSHQVTQMGQEVILRCVPISNHLYFYWYRQILGQKVEFLVSFYNNEISEKSEIFDDQFSVERPDGSNFTLKIRSTKLEDSAMYFCASRSRRGVTDTQYFGPGTRLTVL.